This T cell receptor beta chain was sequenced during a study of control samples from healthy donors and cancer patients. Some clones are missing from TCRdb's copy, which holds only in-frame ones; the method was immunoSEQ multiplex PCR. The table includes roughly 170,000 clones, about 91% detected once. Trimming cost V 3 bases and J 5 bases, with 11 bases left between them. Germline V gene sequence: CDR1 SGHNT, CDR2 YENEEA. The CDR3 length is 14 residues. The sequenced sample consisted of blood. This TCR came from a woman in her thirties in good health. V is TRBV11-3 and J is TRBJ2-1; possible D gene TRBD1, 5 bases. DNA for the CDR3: TGTGCCAGCAGCTTGACCGACAGCCACAATGAGCAGTTCTTC. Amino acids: CASSLTDSHNEQFF. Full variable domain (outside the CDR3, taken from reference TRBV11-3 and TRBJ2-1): EAGVVQSPRYKIIEKKQPVAFWCNPISGHNTLYWYLQNLGQGPELLIRYENEEAVDDSQLPKDRFSAERLKGVDSTLKIQPAELGDSAVYLCASSLTDSHNEQFFGPGTRLTVL.